This TCR beta chain emerged from a study of T-cell memory formation after mild COVID-19. Study conclusions and caveats: The main location of contracting CD4+ clones was CM and EM, and that of contracting CD8+ clones was EMRA.

Each CDR3 protein is one row after TCRdb ran MiXCR on the 5' RACE reads. The sample holds 350,000 to 500,000 distinct CDR3 sequences, about a sixth seen once. As for this clonotype: What it recognizes is unknown.

This receptor was taken from a man aged 18 to 35 who had mild COVID-19 (a few samples of this study predate the infection). Cell type and time point are not known. Input material: PBMCs or a T cell subset sorted from them (not recorded which).

The CDR3 sequence is CASSNGGDGDTQYF. CDR3 DNA: TGCGCCAGCAGCAACGGGGGGGATGGAGATACGCAGTATTTT. This sequence joins TRBV5-1 and TRBJ2-3, with TRBD2 matching over 8 bases. The CDR3 length is 14 residues. Per the germline V gene, CDR1 is SGHRS and CDR2 is YFSETQ. Trimming removed 4 bases from V and 5 bases from J; junction bases left unmatched: 6.